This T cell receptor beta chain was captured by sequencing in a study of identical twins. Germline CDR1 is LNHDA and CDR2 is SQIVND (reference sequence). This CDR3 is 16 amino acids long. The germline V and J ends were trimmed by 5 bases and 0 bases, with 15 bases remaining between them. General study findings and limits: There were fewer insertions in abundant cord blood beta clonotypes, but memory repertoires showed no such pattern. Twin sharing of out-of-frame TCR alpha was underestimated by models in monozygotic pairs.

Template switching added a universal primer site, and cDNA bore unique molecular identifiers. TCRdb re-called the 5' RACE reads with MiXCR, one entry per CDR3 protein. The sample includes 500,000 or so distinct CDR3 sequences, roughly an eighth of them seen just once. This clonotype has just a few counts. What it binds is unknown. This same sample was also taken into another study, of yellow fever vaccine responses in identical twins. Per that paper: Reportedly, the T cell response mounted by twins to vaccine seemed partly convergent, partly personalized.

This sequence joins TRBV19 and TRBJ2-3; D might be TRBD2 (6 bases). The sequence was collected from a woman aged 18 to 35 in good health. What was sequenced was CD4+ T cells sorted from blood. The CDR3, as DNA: TGTGCCAGTAGTCGAGGGGACTCCCTTAGCACAGATACGCAGTATTTT. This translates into CASSRGDSLSTDTQYF.